Below are 9 T cell receptor beta chains sequenced from a single sample in a study of Ad26.COV2.S vaccination and SARS-CoV-2 variants. Regarding treatment: approximately 18 received Ad26.COV2.S at low or high dose, single or two shots; roughly 5 received placebo; per-sample allocation not given. Day 63 following the first vaccine or placebo injection was when the samples were taken. The table came from immunoSEQ multiplex PCR; TCRdb's copy has only in-frame clones and leaves some out. Counted here are approximately 250,000 clones, 87% occurring once; the ten biggest clones make up just under 3%. The specimen was peripheral blood, collected in a trial of Ad26.COV2.S vaccine versus placebo. These receptor sequences come from a person aged 18 to 65 who received the Ad26.COV2.S COVID-19 vaccine or a placebo.

The J gene is TRBJ2-1, the V gene TRBV4-3; 8 bases fit TRBD2. The CDR3 runs 16 residues. The ends lost 6 bases at V and 2 bases at J; junction bases unmatched: 9. From germline, CDR1 is LGHNA and CDR2 YSLEER. The CDR3 loop is CASRQTGTSPYNEQFF. For the CDR3, the DNA is TGCGCCAGCAGACAGACCGGGACTAGTCCCTACAATGAGCAGTTCTTC.

V usage is TRBV7-3 and J usage is TRBJ2-2; no reliable D call. V was trimmed by 2 bases and J by 0 bases, leaving 4 bases between them. CDR1 is SGHTA and CDR2 is FQGTGA in the germline V gene. CDR3 size: 14 residues. DNA for the CDR3: TGTGCCAGCAGCTTACAGGCGAACACCGGGGAGCTGTTTTTT. Translation gives CASSLQANTGELFF.

V gene TRBV7-2 combines with J gene TRBJ1-2; no clear D. This CDR3 has 13 residues. With 5 bases removed from V and 5 bases from J, the gap between germline ends came to 12 bases. The germline V gene has CDR1 SGHTA and CDR2 FQGNSA. In DNA, the CDR3 is TGTGCCAGCAGCCTAGAGGCGGTTTATGGCTACACCTTC. Translation: CASSLEAVYGYTF.

The rearrangement links TRBV6-2 or TRBV6-3 to TRBJ2-2, with D hard to call. Germline V CDR1 and CDR2: MNHEY, SVGEGT. The CDR3 spans 15 residues. The V end was cut by 2 bases, the J end by 2 bases, with 9 bases between. CDR3 in DNA: TGTGCCAGCAGTTACGTTGATTATAACACCGGGGAGCTGTTTTTT. The encoded protein is CASSYVDYNTGELFF.

The chain recombines TRBV7-3 with TRBJ1-1; D uncertain. Trimming took off 5 bases at V and 6 bases at J, with 10 bases between the two ends. The CDR3 is 12 amino acids. CDR1 and CDR2 (germline): SGHTA, FQGTGA. The CDR3 region has the DNA TGTGCCAGCAGCCGTATGACCCCTGAAGCTTTCTTT. Amino acids: CASSRMTPEAFF.

V and J are TRBV29-1 and TRBJ2-3, with D perhaps matching TRBD2 (7 bases). This CDR3 has 13 amino acids. Germline assignment: CDR1 SQVTM and CDR2 ANQGSEA. V gave up 7 bases and J gave up 3 bases, with 14 bases separating them. The CDR3 here is CSAEGGMTDTQYF. The CDR3 DNA sequence: TGCAGCGCTGAGGGGGGGATGACAGATACGCAGTATTTT.

The rearrangement joins TRBV5-1 to TRBJ2-2; 13 bases fit TRBD2. The CDR3 extends over 15 amino acids. V lost 3 bases to trimming and J lost 6 bases; unmatched junction nucleotides: 2. Germline V lookup: CDR1 SGHRS, CDR2 YFSETQ. The CDR3 sequence: CASSSGLAGAGELFF. The CDR3 DNA reads TGCGCCAGCAGCTCAGGACTAGCGGGAGCCGGGGAGCTGTTTTTT.

The chain carries TRBV4-1 and TRBJ2-7, with TRBD2 matching over 12 bases. Per germline, CDR1 MGHRA and CDR2 YSYEKL. CDR3 length: 18 amino acids. With 1 base clipped from V and 2 bases from J, the junction kept 9 bases outside the gene matches. The CDR3 reads CASSQVETSGGSPYEQYF. CDR3 DNA sequence: TGCGCCAGCAGCCAAGTTGAGACTAGCGGGGGATCTCCCTACGAGCAGTACTTC.

The chain recombines TRBV7-3 with TRBJ2-2; TRBD2 matches at 7 bases. The CDR3 runs to 15 residues. With 4 bases clipped from V and 0 bases from J, the junction kept 2 bases outside the gene matches. Germline V CDR1 and CDR2: SGHTA, FQGTGA. CDR3 sequence: CASSSSGTNTGELFF. CDR3 nucleotides: TGTGCCAGCAGCTCTAGCGGAACGAACACCGGGGAGCTGTTTTTT.